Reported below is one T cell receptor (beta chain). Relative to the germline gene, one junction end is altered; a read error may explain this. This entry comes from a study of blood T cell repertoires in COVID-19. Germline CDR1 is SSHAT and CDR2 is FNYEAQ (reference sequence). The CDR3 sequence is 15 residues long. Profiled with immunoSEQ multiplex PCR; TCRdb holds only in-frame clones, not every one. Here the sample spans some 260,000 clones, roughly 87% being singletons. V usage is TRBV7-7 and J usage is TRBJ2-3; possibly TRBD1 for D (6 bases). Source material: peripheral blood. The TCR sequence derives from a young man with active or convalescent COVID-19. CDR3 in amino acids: CASSEGTGITDTQYF. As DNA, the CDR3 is TGTGCTAGCAGCGAGGGTACAGGGATCACAGATACGCAGTATTTT. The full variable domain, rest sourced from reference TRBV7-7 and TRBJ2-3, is GAGVSQSPRYKVTKRGQDVTLRCDPISSHATLYWYQQALGQGPEFLTYFNYEAQPDKSGLPSDRFSAERPEGSISTLTIQRTEQRDSAMYRCASSEGTGITDTQYFGPGTRLTVL.